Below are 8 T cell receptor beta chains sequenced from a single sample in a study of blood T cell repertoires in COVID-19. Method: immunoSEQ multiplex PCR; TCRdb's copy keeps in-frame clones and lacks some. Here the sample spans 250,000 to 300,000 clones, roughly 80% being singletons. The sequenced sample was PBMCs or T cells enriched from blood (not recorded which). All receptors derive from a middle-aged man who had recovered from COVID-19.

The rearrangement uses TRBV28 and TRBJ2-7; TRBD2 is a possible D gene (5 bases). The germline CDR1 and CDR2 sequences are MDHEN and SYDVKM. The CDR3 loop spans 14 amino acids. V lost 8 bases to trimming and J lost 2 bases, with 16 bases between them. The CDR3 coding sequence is TGTGCCAGCGCTATGGTAGAGCGGCCCTACGAGCAGTACTTC. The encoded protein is CASAMVERPYEQYF.

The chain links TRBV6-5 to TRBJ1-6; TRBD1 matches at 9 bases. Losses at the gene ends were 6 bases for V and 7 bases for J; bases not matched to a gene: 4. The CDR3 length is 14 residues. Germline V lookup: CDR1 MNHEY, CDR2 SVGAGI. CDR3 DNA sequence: TGTGCCAGCAGCTCCGGGACAGGGAATTCACCCCTCCACTTT. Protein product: CASSSGTGNSPLHF.

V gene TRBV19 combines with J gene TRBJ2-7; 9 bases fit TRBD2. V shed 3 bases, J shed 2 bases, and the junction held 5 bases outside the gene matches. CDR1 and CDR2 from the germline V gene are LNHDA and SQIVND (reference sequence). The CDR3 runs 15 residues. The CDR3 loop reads CASSIRAGGPYEQYF. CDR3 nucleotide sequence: TGTGCCAGTAGTATCAGAGCGGGAGGACCCTACGAGCAGTACTTC.

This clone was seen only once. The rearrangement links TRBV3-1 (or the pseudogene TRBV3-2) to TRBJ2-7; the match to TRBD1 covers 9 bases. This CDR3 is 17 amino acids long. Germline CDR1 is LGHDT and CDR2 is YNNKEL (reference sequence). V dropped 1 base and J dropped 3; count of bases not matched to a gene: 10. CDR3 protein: CASSQGGTGGLSYEQYF. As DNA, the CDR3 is TGTGCCAGCAGCCAAGGAGGTACAGGGGGCTTAAGCTACGAGCAGTACTTC.

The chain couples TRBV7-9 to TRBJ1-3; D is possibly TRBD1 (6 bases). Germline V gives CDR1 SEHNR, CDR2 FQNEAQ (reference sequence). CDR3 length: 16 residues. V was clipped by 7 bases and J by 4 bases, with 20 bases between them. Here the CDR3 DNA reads TGTGCCAGCATCTATGGCGGGGGGGCGCCCGGAAACACCATATATTTT. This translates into CASIYGGGAPGNTIYF.

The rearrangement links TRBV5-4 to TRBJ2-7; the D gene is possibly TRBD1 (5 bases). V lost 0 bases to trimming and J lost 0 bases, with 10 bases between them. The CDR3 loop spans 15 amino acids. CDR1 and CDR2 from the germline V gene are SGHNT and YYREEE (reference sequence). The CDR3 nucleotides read TGTGCCAGCAGCTTGGGACAGCTTAGCTCCTACGAGCAGTACTTC. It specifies CASSLGQLSSYEQYF. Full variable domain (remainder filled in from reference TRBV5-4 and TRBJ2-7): ETGVTQSPTHLIKTRGQQVTLRCSSQSGHNTVSWYQQALGQGPQFIFQYYREEENGRGNFPPRFSGLQFPNYSSELNVNALELDDSALYLCASSLGQLSSYEQYFGPGTRLTVT.

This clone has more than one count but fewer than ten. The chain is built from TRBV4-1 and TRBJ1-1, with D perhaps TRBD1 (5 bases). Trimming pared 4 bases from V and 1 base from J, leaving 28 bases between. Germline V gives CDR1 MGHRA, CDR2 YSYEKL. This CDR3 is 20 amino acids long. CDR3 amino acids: CASSRVDLPGGVVRNTEAFF. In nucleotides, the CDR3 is TGCGCCAGCAGCCGAGTCGACCTCCCCGGAGGGGTTGTGAGGAACACTGAAGCTTTCTTT.

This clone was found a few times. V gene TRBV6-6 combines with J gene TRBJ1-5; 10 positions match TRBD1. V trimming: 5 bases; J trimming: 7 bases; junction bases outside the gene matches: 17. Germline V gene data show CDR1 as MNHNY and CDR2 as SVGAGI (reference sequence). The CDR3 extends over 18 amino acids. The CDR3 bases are TGTGCCAGCAGTCCCGGGACAGGGGCACAAGTTCGGATACAGCCCCAGCATTTT. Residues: CASSPGTGAQVRIQPQHF.